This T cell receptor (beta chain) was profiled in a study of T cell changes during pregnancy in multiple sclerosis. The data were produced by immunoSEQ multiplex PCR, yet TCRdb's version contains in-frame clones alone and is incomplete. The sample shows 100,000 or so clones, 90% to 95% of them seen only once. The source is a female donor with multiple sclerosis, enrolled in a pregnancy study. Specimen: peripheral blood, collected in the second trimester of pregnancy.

The CDR3 reads CASSGDTSSYEQYF. The CDR3 DNA reads TGTGCCAGCAGCGGGGACACCAGCTCCTACGAGCAGTACTTC. The J gene is TRBJ2-7, the V gene TRBV7-2; perhaps TRBD1 as D (6 bases). V shed 5 bases and J shed 0 bases, with 11 bases lying between them. Germline V gene sequence: CDR1 SGHTA, CDR2 FQGNSA. This CDR3 has 14 residues.